This T cell receptor (beta chain) was captured in a study of shared clonotypes between healthy human individuals. The donor population consisted of healthy HIV-negative adults with no recent acute infections or vaccinations. Division of CD4+ cells produced a CD45RA+ naive subset and a CD45RA-negative memory subset. Authors' analysis steps: Filtering of immunoSEQ junctional sequences could not match full-length read filtering. Assay: immunoSEQ multiplex PCR; the TCRdb copy retains only in-frame clones and omits some. V and J calls and clone size are those listed in that table; D and trimming were worked out from the DNA. The sample carries about 360,000 clones, over 70% recorded once. Comments on this clone: The antigen is unknown.

Study outcomes and limitations: The donor pool, a small one, limited the genetic and exposure-history diversity represented.

V was shortened by 6 bases and J by 0 bases, with 8 bases between the two germline ends. Per the germline V gene, CDR1 is SNHLY and CDR2 is FYNNEI. The CDR3 length is 14 residues. Source material: memory CD4+ T cells sorted from blood. The subset was: CD45RA-negative fraction. The TCR was taken from a man aged 30-40 years in good health. V usage is TRBV2 and J usage is TRBJ2-2, with a possible D match to TRBD2 (6 bases). CDR3 sequence: CASRGTPNTGELFF. In nucleotides, the CDR3 is TGTGCCAGCAGAGGGACTCCGAACACCGGGGAGCTGTTTTTT.